This note documents a single TCR beta chain sequence. Its antigen has not been determined. Base qualities are not at hand, and no much larger clone is one base apart. The sample belongs to a study of type 1 regulatory T cells (dated by TCRdb to the early 2020s). For the wider study: The study characterized an in vitro protocol that generated a Tr1-enriched, alloantigen-specific CD4 T cell product named T-allo10. Patients with hematological malignancies who were receiving allogeneic hematopoietic stem cell transplantation were the group in which T-allo10 was being clinically evaluated.

Trimming leaves V shorter by 6 bases and J shorter by 9 bases, with the junction holding 18 bases beyond the gene matches. CDR1 is given as LNHDA and CDR2 as SQIVND, both from the germline V gene (reference sequence). Reading from cysteine to phenylalanine, the CDR3 counts 17 amino acids. Of the read, only the CDR3 DNA is kept; its 51 bases are in frame from base 1. Sequencing was performed on an Illumina MiSeq. TCRdb passed the public sequencing reads through fastp at Q25 and MiXCR, retaining productive beta sequences. Each entry is one CDR3 protein sequence, shown with its most common DNA and genes. In this sample the table shows approximately 90,000 distinct CDR3 sequences, less than 40% of which occur a single time. Of the sample, about 2% is held by the ten largest clones.

The origin of this receptor is a human donor in good health. This sequence uses TRBV19 and TRBJ2-2, with 8 bases matching TRBD2. Sequences were obtained from CD4+ T cells, either the whole sample or a sorted fraction (not recorded which). CDR3 reads: CASSNRAGAGGARELFF. At the DNA level, the sequence is TGTGCCAGTAGCAACAGGGCTGGGGCGGGAGGTGCTCGGGAGCTGTTTTTT.